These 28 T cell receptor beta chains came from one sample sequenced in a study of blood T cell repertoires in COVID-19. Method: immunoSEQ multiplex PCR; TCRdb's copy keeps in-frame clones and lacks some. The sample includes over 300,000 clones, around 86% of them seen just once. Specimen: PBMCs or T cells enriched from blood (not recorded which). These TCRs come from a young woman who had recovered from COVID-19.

CDR3 nucleotide sequence: TGTGCCAGCAGTGAACTTCATGGAGGGGACTATGGCTACACCTTC. Its translation: CASSELHGGDYGYTF. The chain couples TRBV6-1 to TRBJ1-2, with D possibly being TRBD1 (5 bases). Trimming stripped 2 bases from V and 3 bases from J, with 13 bases between. Germline V gives CDR1 MNHNS, CDR2 SASEGT. This CDR3 comprises 15 residues.

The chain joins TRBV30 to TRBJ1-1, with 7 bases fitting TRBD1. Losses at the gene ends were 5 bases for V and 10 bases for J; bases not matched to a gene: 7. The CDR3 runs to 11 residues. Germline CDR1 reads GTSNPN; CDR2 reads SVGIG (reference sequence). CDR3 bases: TGTGCCTGGTATACAGGGGTAGTAGCTTTCTTT. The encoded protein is CAWYTGVVAFF.

This CDR3 reads CASSLLAGTGPAGEQYF. CDR3 sequence (DNA): TGCGCCAGCAGCCTCCTCGCCGGGACAGGTCCTGCTGGGGAGCAGTACTTC. V is TRBV4-1 and J is TRBJ2-7, with 8 nucleotides matching TRBD1. The CDR3 runs 17 residues. The junction had 18 bases not matched to a gene; V was cut back by 4 bases and J by 7 bases. The germline V gene has CDR1 MGHRA and CDR2 YSYEKL.

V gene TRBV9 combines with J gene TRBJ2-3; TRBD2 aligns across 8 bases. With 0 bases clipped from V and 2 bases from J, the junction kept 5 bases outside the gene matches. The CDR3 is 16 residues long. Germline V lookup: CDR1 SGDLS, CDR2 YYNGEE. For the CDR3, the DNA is TGTGCCAGCAGCGTAGTGCCTAGCGGGCCCACAGATACGCAGTATTTT. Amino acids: CASSVVPSGPTDTQYF.

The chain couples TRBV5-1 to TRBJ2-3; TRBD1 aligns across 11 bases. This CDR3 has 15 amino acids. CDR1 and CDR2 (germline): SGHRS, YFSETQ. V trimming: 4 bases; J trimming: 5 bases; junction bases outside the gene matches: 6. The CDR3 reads CASSRGDRGLDTQYF. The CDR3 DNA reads TGCGCCAGCAGCCGGGGGGACAGGGGGTTAGATACGCAGTATTTT.

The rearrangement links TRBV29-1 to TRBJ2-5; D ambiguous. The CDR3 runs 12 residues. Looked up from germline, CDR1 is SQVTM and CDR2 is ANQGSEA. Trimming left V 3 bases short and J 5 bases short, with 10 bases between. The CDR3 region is CSVEPIRETQYF. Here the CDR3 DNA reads TGCAGCGTTGAGCCCATCCGGGAGACCCAGTACTTC.

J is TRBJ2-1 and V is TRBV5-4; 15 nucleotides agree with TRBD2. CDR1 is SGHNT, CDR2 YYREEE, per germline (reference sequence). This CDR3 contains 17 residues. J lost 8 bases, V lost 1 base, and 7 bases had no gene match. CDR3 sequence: CASSLRTSGRAEDEQFF. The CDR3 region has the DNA TGTGCCAGCAGCTTGAGGACTAGCGGGAGGGCAGAGGATGAGCAGTTCTTC.

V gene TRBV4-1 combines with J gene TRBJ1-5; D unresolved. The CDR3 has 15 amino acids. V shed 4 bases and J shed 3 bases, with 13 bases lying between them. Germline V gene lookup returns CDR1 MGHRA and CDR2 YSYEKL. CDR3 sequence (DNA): TGCGCCAGCAGCCTAGTGGCGGCCTTCAATCAGCCCCAGCATTTT. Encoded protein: CASSLVAAFNQPQHF.

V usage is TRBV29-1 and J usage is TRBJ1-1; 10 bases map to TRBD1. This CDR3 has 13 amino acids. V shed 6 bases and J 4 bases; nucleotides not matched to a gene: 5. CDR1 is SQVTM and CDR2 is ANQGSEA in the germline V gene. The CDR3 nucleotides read TGCAGCGTACGACAGGGGGCAGGCACTGAAGCTTTCTTT. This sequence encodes CSVRQGAGTEAFF.

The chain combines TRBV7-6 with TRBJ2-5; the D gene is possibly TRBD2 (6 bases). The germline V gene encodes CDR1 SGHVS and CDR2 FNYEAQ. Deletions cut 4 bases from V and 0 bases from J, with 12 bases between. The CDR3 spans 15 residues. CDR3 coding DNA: TGTGCCAGCAGCTCCTCTGGGGGGTACCAAGAGACCCAGTACTTC. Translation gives CASSSSGGYQETQYF.

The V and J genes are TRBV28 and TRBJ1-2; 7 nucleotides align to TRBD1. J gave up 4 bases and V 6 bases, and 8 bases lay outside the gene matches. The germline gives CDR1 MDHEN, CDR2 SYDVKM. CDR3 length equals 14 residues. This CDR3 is CASSSHDRAYGYTF. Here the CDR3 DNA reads TGTGCCAGCAGCTCCCACGACAGGGCCTATGGCTACACCTTC.

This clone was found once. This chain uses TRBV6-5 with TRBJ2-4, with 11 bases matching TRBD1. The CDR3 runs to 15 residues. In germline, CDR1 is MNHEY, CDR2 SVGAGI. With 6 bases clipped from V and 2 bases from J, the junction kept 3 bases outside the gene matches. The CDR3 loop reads CASRGQGASKNIQYF. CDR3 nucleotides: TGTGCCAGCAGAGGACAGGGGGCTTCCAAAAACATTCAGTACTTC.

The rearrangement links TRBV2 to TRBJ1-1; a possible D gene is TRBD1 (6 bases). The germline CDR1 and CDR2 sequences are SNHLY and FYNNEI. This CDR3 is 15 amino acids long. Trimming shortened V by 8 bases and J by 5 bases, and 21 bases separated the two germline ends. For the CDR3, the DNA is TGTGCCAGCCCATGGGAGGGGGAGAAGAAGACTGAAGCTTTCTTT. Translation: CASPWEGEKKTEAFF.

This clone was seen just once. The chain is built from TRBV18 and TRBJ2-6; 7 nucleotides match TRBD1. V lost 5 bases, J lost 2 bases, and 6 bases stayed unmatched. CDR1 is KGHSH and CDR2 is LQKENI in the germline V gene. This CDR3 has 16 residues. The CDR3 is CASSSTRGTGANVLTF. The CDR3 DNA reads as TGTGCCAGCTCATCGACCAGGGGGACTGGGGCCAACGTCCTGACTTTC.

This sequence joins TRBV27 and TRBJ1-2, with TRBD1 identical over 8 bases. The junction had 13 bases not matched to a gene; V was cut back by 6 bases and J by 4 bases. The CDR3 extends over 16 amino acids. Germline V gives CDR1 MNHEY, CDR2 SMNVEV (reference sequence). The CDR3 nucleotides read TGTGCCAGCAGCCGGACAGGGTCCCTCCTTGGCTATGGCTACACCTTC. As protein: CASSRTGSLLGYGYTF.

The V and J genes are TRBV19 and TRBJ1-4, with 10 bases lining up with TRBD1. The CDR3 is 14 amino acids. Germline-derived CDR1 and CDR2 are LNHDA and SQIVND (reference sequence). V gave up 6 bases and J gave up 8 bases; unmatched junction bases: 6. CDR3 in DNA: TGTGCCAGTAGATCGACAGGGGGCCGGGAAAAACTGTTTTTT. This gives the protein CASRSTGGREKLFF.

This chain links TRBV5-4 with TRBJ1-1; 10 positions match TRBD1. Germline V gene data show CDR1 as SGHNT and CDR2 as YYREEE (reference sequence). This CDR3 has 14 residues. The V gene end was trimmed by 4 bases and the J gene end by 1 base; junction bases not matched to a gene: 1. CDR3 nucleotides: TGTGCCAGCAGCAGGACAGGGGGGAACACTGAAGCTTTCTTT. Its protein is CASSRTGGNTEAFF.

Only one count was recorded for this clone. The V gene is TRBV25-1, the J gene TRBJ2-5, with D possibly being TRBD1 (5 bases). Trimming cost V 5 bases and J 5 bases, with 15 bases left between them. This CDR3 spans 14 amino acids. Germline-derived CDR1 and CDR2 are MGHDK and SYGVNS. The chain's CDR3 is CASSSPPGWETQYF. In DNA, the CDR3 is TGTGCCAGCAGTAGCCCCCCAGGGTGGGAGACCCAGTACTTC.

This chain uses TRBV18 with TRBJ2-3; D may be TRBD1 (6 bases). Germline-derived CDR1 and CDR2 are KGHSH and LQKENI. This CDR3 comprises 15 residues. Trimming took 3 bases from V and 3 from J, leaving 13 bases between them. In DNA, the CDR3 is TGTGCCAGCTCACCGCCAGGGGTTTGGACAGATACGCAGTATTTT. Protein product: CASSPPGVWTDTQYF.

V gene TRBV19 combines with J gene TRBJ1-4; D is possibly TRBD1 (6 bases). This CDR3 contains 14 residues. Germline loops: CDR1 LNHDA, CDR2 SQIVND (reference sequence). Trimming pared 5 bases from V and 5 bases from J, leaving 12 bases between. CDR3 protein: CASSPTGANEKLFF. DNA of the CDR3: TGTGCCAGTAGTCCGACAGGAGCAAATGAAAAACTGTTTTTT.

CDR3 loop: CASSQGIGTATYNEQFF. Here the CDR3 DNA reads TGTGCCAGCAGCCAAGGGATCGGGACAGCGACCTACAATGAGCAGTTCTTC. J is TRBJ2-1 and V is TRBV14, with 7 bases fitting TRBD1. The CDR3 contains 17 residues. V was clipped by 1 base and J by 2 bases; unmatched bases: 8. Per the germline V gene, CDR1 is SGHDN and CDR2 is FVKESK.

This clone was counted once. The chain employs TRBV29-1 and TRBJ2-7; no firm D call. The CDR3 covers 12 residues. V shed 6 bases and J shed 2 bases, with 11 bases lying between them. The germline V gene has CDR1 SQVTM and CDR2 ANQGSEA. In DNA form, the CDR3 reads TGCAGCGTCTTGACACTCACCTACGAGCAGTACTTC. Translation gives CSVLTLTYEQYF.

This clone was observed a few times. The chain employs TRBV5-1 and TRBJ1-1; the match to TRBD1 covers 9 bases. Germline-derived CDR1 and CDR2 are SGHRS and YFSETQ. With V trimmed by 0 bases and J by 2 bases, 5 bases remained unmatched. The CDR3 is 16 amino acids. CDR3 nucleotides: TGCGCCAGCAGCTTGGGACAGGGGGGGACCAACACTGAAGCTTTCTTT. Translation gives CASSLGQGGTNTEAFF. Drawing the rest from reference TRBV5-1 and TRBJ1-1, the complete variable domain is KAGVTQTPRYLIKTRGQQVTLSCSPISGHRSVSWYQQTPGQGLQFLFEYFSETQRNKGNFPGRFSGRQFSNSRSEMNVSTLELGDSALYLCASSLGQGGTNTEAFFGQGTRLTVV.

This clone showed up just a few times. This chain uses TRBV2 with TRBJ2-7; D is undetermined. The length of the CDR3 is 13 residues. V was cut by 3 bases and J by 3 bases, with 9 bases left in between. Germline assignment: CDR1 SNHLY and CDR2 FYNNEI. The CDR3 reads CASSESGVYEQYF. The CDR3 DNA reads TGTGCCAGCAGTGAGAGTGGTGTCTACGAGCAGTACTTC.

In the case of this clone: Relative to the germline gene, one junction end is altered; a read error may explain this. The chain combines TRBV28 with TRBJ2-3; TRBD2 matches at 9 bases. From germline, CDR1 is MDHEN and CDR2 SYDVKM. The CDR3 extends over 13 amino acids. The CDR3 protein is CASGTSLPDTQYF. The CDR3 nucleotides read TGCGCCTCGGGGACTAGCCTCCCAGATACGCAGTATTTT.

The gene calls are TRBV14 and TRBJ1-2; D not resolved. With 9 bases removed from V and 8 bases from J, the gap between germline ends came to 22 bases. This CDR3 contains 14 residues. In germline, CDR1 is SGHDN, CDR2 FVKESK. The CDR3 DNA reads TGTGCCAGTACGTCGAGTTCGGACTCCCAGGGCTACACCTTC. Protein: CASTSSSDSQGYTF.

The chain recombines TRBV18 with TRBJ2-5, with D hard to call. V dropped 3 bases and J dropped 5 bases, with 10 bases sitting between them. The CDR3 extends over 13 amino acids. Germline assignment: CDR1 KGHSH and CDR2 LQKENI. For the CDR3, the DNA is TGTGCCAGCTCACCCGGAGTTTGGGAGACCCAGTACTTC. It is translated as CASSPGVWETQYF.

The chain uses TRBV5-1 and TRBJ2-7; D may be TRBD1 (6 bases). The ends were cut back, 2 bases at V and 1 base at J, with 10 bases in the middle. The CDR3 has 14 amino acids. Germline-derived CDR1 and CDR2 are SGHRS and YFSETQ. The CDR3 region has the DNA TGCGCCAGCAGCTTAGGGACAAGATCCTACGAGCAGTACTTC. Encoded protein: CASSLGTRSYEQYF.